This TCR beta chain derives from a study of T cells in Graves' hyperthyroidism and ophthalmopathy. This clonotype was found many times. This CDR3 region has 14 residues. The germline V and J ends were trimmed by 4 bases and 6 bases, with 13 bases remaining between them. RNA transcripts served as the template for amplifying TCR beta CDR3 regions. Researchers ran a first-round RT-PCR on the TCR CDR3 using the HTBI primer set. TCRdb re-called the multiplex PCR reads with MiXCR, one entry per CDR3 protein. The table has some 500,000 distinct CDR3 sequences, approximately 16% seen once. The sequence derives from a woman aged 30 to 39 with Graves' ophthalmopathy. The rearrangement links TRBV12-3 or TRBV12-4 to TRBJ2-4; TRBD1 might be the D (5 bases). The sample comprised blood. CDR3 amino acids: CASSSSGKGNIQYF. The CDR3 DNA sequence: TGTGCCAGCAGTTCCTCAGGGAAGGGAAACATTCAGTACTTC.